Described below is a single TCR beta chain sequence and its context. Its antigen is not identified. V lost 2 bases, J lost 4 bases, and 3 bases stayed unmatched. CDR1 and CDR2 (germline): ENHRY, SYGVKD. The CDR3 extends over 15 amino acids. The data belong to a study of identical twins. The study, taken as a whole, reports: Where out-of-frame alpha sequences were twin-shared, they showed excess low generation probability.

A template switching step contributed a universal primer site, while unique molecular identifiers were present in the cDNA. Via MiXCR, TCRdb re-called the 5' RACE reads, giving one row per CDR3 protein. The table has some 760,000 distinct CDR3 sequences, 15% to 20% seen once. The same specimen was also included in a second study, on T cells expressing NK-cell markers. That source adds: Sorted T-cell subsets CD3+CD56+NKG2C+, CD3+CD56+NKG2C- and CD3+CD56-NKG2C+ were TCR beta-sequenced.

This sequence originates from a woman aged 18 to 35 in good health. The rearrangement links TRBV10-3 to TRBJ1-4; 8 bases agree with TRBD1. The sample consisted of PBMCs. CDR3 DNA: TGTGCCATCAGTGAGGCGGACAGGGTTAATGAAAAACTGTTTTTT. Translation gives CAISEADRVNEKLFF.